This T cell receptor (beta chain) stems from a study of blood T cell repertoires in COVID-19. Study-wide context: Sources were T cells, B-cell-depleted T cells, or PBMCs; the material itself was cDNA or gDNA.

CDR1 is LNHNV and CDR2 is YYDKDF in the germline V gene (reference sequence). The CDR3 spans 16 residues. The germline V and J ends were trimmed by 3 bases and 0 bases, with 12 bases remaining between them. Clones were sequenced by immunoSEQ multiplex PCR, and TCRdb holds only the in-frame ones, with some missing. The table includes roughly 380,000 clones, about 89% detected once. A single count supports this clone. Source material: peripheral blood. The sequence came from a woman aged 40 to 50 with COVID-19, enrolled during active disease. The chain employs TRBV15 and TRBJ1-3; TRBD1 is a possible D gene (5 bases). The CDR3 DNA reads TGTGCCACCAGCAGCAGGGACTCTCCCTCTGGAAACACCATATATTTT. This sequence encodes CATSSRDSPSGNTIYF.